This entry lists 26 T cell receptor beta chains sequenced from one sample in a study of blood T cell repertoires in COVID-19. Here immunoSEQ multiplex PCR was the method, and the copy in TCRdb shows in-frame clones only, minus some. The repertoire consists of 170,000 or so clones, with 86% occurring once and the leading ten covering about 7.3%. The specimen sequenced was peripheral blood. The receptor set was obtained from a man aged 45 to 65 with active or convalescent COVID-19.

This chain uses TRBV29-1 with TRBJ1-1; no firm D call. The CDR3 is made up of 12 amino acids. V gave up 3 bases and J gave up 1 base, with 6 bases separating them. Germline V gives CDR1 SQVTM, CDR2 ANQGSEA. The CDR3 sequence: CSVDRANTEAFF. CDR3 DNA: TGCAGCGTTGATAGAGCGAACACTGAAGCTTTCTTT.

V usage is TRBV27 and J usage is TRBJ1-5; no firm D call. Trimming shortened V by 0 bases and J by 2 bases, and 14 bases separated the two germline ends. This CDR3 comprises 17 residues. Germline V CDR1 and CDR2: MNHEY, SMNVEV (reference sequence). Written as DNA, the CDR3 is TGTGCCAGCAGTTTATCGTTCGGGTTTAATCGCAATCAGCCCCAGCATTTT. Translated: CASSLSFGFNRNQPQHF.

The V call is TRBV28, the J call TRBJ2-7, with D possibly being TRBD2 (7 bases). V lost 2 bases to trimming and J lost 0 bases, with 11 bases between them. From germline, CDR1 is MDHEN and CDR2 SYDVKM. The CDR3 extends over 15 amino acids. The CDR3 loop reads CASSLTGGRSYEQYF. The CDR3 DNA reads TGTGCCAGCAGTTTAACCGGGGGGCGCTCCTACGAGCAGTACTTC.

The chain joins TRBV2 to TRBJ2-3; 9 nucleotides line up with TRBD2. CDR1 and CDR2 (germline): SNHLY, FYNNEI. CDR3 size: 18 residues. V lost 1 base, J lost 3 bases, and 11 bases stayed unmatched. The CDR3 protein is CASSEGGFSGSLTDTQYF. CDR3 coding DNA: TGTGCCAGCAGTGAAGGGGGATTTAGCGGGAGTTTAACAGATACGCAGTATTTT.

The rearrangement joins TRBV20-1 to TRBJ1-2; D perhaps matches TRBD1 (5 bases). V was clipped by 7 bases and J by 4 bases, with 10 bases between them. Per the germline V gene, CDR1 is DFQATT and CDR2 is SNEGSKA (reference sequence). CDR3 length equals 11 residues. The CDR3 DNA sequence: TGCAGTGTTCCACAGGCCTATGGCTACACCTTC. Its translation: CSVPQAYGYTF.

This chain links TRBV2 with TRBJ2-7; 8 bases map to TRBD2. J was trimmed by 5 bases and V by 6 bases; bases with no gene match: 9. This CDR3 spans 14 amino acids. CDR1 and CDR2 (germline): SNHLY, FYNNEI. The CDR3 protein is CASREERESHEQYF. The DNA of the CDR3 is TGTGCCAGCAGGGAGGAGCGGGAGTCCCACGAGCAGTACTTC.

This chain uses TRBV6-1 with TRBJ1-2; 7 nucleotides agree with TRBD1. In germline, CDR1 is MNHNS, CDR2 SASEGT. This CDR3 is 15 amino acids long. Trimming cost V 2 bases and J 4 bases; bases outside gene matches: 7. CDR3 DNA sequence: TGTGCCAGCAGTGAAACGACAGGGCTTAGCTATGGCTACACCTTC. As protein: CASSETTGLSYGYTF.

This chain links TRBV30 with TRBJ1-5; 7 bases line up with TRBD1. Germline values: CDR1 GTSNPN, CDR2 SVGIG (reference sequence). V was clipped by 5 bases and J by 3 bases; unmatched bases: 4. The CDR3 extends over 13 amino acids. The CDR3 coding sequence is TGTGCCTGGGGGGACAGTTACAATCAGCCCCAGCATTTT. This sequence encodes CAWGDSYNQPQHF.

This sequence joins TRBV7-8 and TRBJ2-3; TRBD1 agrees at 8 bases. The V segment lost 5 bases and the J segment 2 bases; nucleotides outside the gene matches: 6. The CDR3 covers 15 residues. The germline CDR1 and CDR2 sequences are SGHVS and FQNEAQ. For the CDR3, the DNA is TGTGCCAGCAGCGCGACAGGGGCCTTCACAGATACGCAGTATTTT. Protein product: CASSATGAFTDTQYF.

V is TRBV5-4 and J is TRBJ1-6, with D unclear. The V and J ends lost 4 bases and 11 bases respectively, with 19 bases between them. Germline CDR1 is SGHNT and CDR2 is YYREEE (reference sequence). The CDR3 spans 15 residues. The CDR3 DNA is TGTGCCAGCAGCCCCGAGGCGGGCAATGTAACACCCCTCCACTTT. This translates into CASSPEAGNVTPLHF.

In its sample, this clone was seen once. This chain connects TRBV25-1 to TRBJ2-7, with 9 bases fitting TRBD2. Germline CDR1 MGHDK, CDR2 SYGVNS. The J segment lost 6 bases and the V segment lost 10 bases, leaving 13 bases of the junction unmatched. CDR3 length equals 14 residues. Here the CDR3 reads CATSGLADSAEQYF. The CDR3 DNA is TGTGCCACCTCGGGACTAGCTGATTCGGCCGAGCAGTACTTC.

This clone was seen a single time. The chain joins TRBV6-5 to TRBJ2-7; 11 bases are shared with TRBD2. Germline CDR1 and CDR2: MNHEY and SVGAGI. The CDR3 has 15 residues. The J segment lost 0 bases and the V segment lost 5 bases, leaving 3 bases of the junction unmatched. The CDR3 reads CASSPSGGSSYEQYF. The CDR3 region has the DNA TGTGCCAGCAGTCCTAGCGGGGGGAGCTCCTACGAGCAGTACTTC.

This rearrangement joins TRBV24-1 to TRBJ1-2; D not resolved. The V end was cut by 4 bases, the J end by 7 bases, with 18 bases between. The CDR3 covers 15 residues. Per germline, CDR1 KGHDR and CDR2 SFDVKD. For the CDR3, the DNA is TGTGCCACCAGTGACCCCGACGAGGGCAGCCGTGGCTACACCTTC. This gives the protein CATSDPDEGSRGYTF.

This rearrangement joins TRBV4-1 to TRBJ1-4; 7 positions match TRBD1. The V and J ends lost 3 bases and 8 bases, in that order; junction bases with no gene match: 21. The length of the CDR3 is 19 residues. Germline CDR1 is MGHRA and CDR2 is YSYEKL. CDR3 nucleotide sequence: TGCGCCAGCAGCCATCGGATAGGGGGCCTATCCTCCCCGTCCGAAAAACTGTTTTTT. This encodes CASSHRIGGLSSPSEKLFF.

This sequence joins TRBV24-1 and TRBJ1-2; D is unclear. Trimming stripped 2 bases from V and 6 bases from J, with 12 bases between. This CDR3 has 14 residues. CDR1 and CDR2 from the germline V gene are KGHDR and SFDVKD. The CDR3: CATSDSPAADGYTF. The CDR3 bases are TGTGCCACCAGTGATTCTCCGGCCGCGGATGGCTACACCTTC.

J is TRBJ2-5 and V is TRBV29-1; D possibly corresponds to TRBD1 (6 bases). CDR3 size: 13 residues. V dropped 5 bases and J dropped 0 bases, with 10 bases sitting between them. Germline assignment: CDR1 SQVTM and CDR2 ANQGSEA. The CDR3 DNA reads TGCAGCGTTTTTGGACAGTACCAAGAGACCCAGTACTTC. Residues: CSVFGQYQETQYF.

J is TRBJ1-2 and V is TRBV9, with D possibly being TRBD1 (6 bases). V lost 5 bases and J 5 bases, leaving 19 bases between the germline ends. Germline assignment: CDR1 SGDLS and CDR2 YYNGEE. The CDR3 totals 15 residues. The CDR3 loop reads CASSEGGRLSYGYTF. CDR3 DNA sequence: TGTGCCAGCAGTGAAGGGGGAAGGTTGTCGTATGGCTACACCTTC.

The chain couples TRBV10-1 to TRBJ2-5; 7 positions match TRBD2. Trimming at V came to 8 bases and at J to 5 bases, leaving 8 bases not matched to a gene. CDR3 length: 13 residues. The germline V gene encodes CDR1 WNHNN and CDR2 SYGVQD (reference sequence). The CDR3 loop is CASHQRGWETQYF. In DNA form, the CDR3 reads TGCGCCAGCCACCAGCGGGGCTGGGAGACCCAGTACTTC.

The chain couples TRBV6-2 or TRBV6-3 to TRBJ1-1, with D unresolved. Germline CDR1 MNHEY, CDR2 SVGEGT. Trimming pared 3 bases from V and 1 base from J, leaving 15 bases between. CDR3 size: 16 residues. CDR3 coding DNA: TGTGCCAGCAGTTATGTGACCTACAGACGGAACACTGAAGCTTTCTTT. Protein product: CASSYVTYRRNTEAFF.

The chain is built from TRBV5-1 and TRBJ1-1, with D perhaps matching TRBD1 (5 bases). CDR3 size: 13 residues. V was clipped by 3 bases and J by 1 base, with 7 bases between them. Germline CDR1 SGHRS, CDR2 YFSETQ. The CDR3 DNA reads as TGCGCCAGCAGCTCCCAGGGGAACACTGAAGCTTTCTTT. This translates into CASSSQGNTEAFF.

DNA of the CDR3: TGCGCCAGCAGCCAAGGATCGACAGGAGGAGGAACTGAAGCTTTCTTT. Protein: CASSQGSTGGGTEAFF. The chain joins TRBV4-3 to TRBJ1-1; possible D gene TRBD1, 6 bases. V was cut by 1 base and J by 5 bases, with 17 bases left in between. The length of the CDR3 is 16 residues. Germline V lookup: CDR1 LGHNA, CDR2 YSLEER.

J is TRBJ1-2 and V is TRBV18; no clear D gene. The germline V gene has CDR1 KGHSH and CDR2 LQKENI. The CDR3 totals 13 residues. V lost 3 bases and J 2 bases, leaving 7 bases between the germline ends. The CDR3 nucleotides read TGTGCCAGCTCACCTACAGAGAACTATGGCTACACCTTC. Protein product: CASSPTENYGYTF.

In this sample, this clone turned up a few times. CDR3 region: CASSPSRGQTMNTEAFF. CDR3 bases: TGTGCCAGCAGCCCATCCCGAGGGCAGACCATGAACACTGAAGCTTTCTTT. The rearrangement uses TRBV6-2 or TRBV6-3 and TRBJ1-1, with D hard to call. The CDR3 sequence is 17 residues long. The V gene lost 6 bases and the J gene lost 0 bases, with 20 bases spanning the gap. Germline loops: CDR1 MNHEY, CDR2 SVGEGT.

This clone was seen more than once but under ten times. This CDR3 is CASSSDLAYEQYF. The CDR3 DNA sequence: TGTGCCAGCAGTTCGGACTTAGCCTACGAGCAGTACTTC. This sequence joins TRBV12-3 or TRBV12-4 and TRBJ2-7, with a weak D call TRBD2 (5 bases). The germline V and J ends were trimmed by 4 bases and 2 bases, with 9 bases remaining between them. The CDR3 has 13 residues.

The gene calls are TRBV2 and TRBJ2-7; tentative D call: TRBD2 (6 bases). The CDR3 runs 11 residues. Per germline, CDR1 SNHLY and CDR2 FYNNEI. The V gene lost 7 bases and the J gene lost 6 bases, with 10 bases spanning the gap. CDR3 loop: CASKYGGEQYF. The DNA for the CDR3 is TGTGCCAGCAAGTACGGGGGCGAGCAGTACTTC.

This sequence joins TRBV19 and TRBJ1-3; no firm D call. The CDR3 consists of 16 residues. The V gene lost 3 bases and the J gene lost 0 bases, with 12 bases spanning the gap. Germline loops: CDR1 LNHDA, CDR2 SQIVND (reference sequence). The CDR3 nucleotides read TGTGCCAGTAGTATCAGTCGAGGCACCTCTGGAAACACCATATATTTT. It specifies CASSISRGTSGNTIYF.